This T cell receptor beta chain comes out of a study of blood T cell repertoires in COVID-19. Across the study: From the United States, Italy and Spain came samples of acute and convalescent COVID-19. T cells, B-cell-depleted T cells, or PBMCs provided the cDNA or gDNA that served as material.

Germline-derived CDR1 and CDR2 are SGHTA and FQGTGA. V dropped 2 bases and J dropped 2 bases, with 12 bases sitting between them. The CDR3 length is 16 residues. Profiling relied on immunoSEQ multiplex PCR, and the TCRdb table lists in-frame clones only, not all of them. The sample yields hundreds of thousands of clones, nearly 85% seen once. V usage is TRBV7-3 and J usage is TRBJ2-2; maybe TRBD1 (6 bases). What was sequenced was peripheral blood. This TCR was recovered from a woman aged 25 to 45 with COVID-19, enrolled during active disease. CDR3 sequence: CASSLPTGPNTGELFF. CDR3 sequence (DNA): TGTGCCAGCAGCTTACCTACAGGGCCAAACACCGGGGAGCTGTTTTTT.